This section outlines one T cell receptor (beta chain) sequence together with its context. The antigen remains unidentified. The sample is drawn from a study of somatic mutations in cytotoxic T cells in rheumatoid arthritis. Study-level background: Flow sorting of some V beta antibody-stained T cells reached nearly 100% purity, with V beta1+ cells also TCRB-sequenced. Study-wide points: Unlike healthy controls, rheumatoid arthritis patients had CD8+ clonality that increased with age.

Sequencing was performed with immunoSEQ multiplex PCR; in TCRdb, only in-frame clones are kept and a portion is missing. The sample lists approximately 33,000 clones, approximately 80% occurring once. CDR1 PRHDT and CDR2 FYEKMQ come from the germline V gene (reference sequence). The CDR3 length is 13 residues. V shed 6 bases, J shed 2 bases, and the junction held 2 bases outside the gene matches. This receptor was taken from a man aged 40-49 years in good health. This rearrangement joins TRBV13 to TRBJ1-1; 8 nucleotides align to TRBD1. Source material: CD8+ T cells sorted from blood. As DNA, the CDR3 is TGTGCCAGCAGGACAGGGGCCAACACTGAAGCTTTCTTT. Residues: CASRTGANTEAFF.